This T cell receptor beta chain emerged from a study of T-cell reconstitution after alpha-beta-depleted transplantation in children. V lost 1 base and J lost 2, with 11 bases in between. The CDR3 spans 15 residues. A remark on this clonotype: Antigen: not known.

The TCRbeta library incorporated unique molecular identifiers. MiXCR was run by TCRdb on the PCR reads, yielding one entry per CDR3 protein. Of around 800,000 distinct CDR3 sequences in the sample, roughly 15% were seen once. Study-level results: The origin of alpha-beta T cells about two months after transplant was reportedly several hundred expanded graft clones.

The V gene is TRBV12-3 or TRBV12-4, the J gene TRBJ2-5, with unresolved D. This clonotype was obtained from a male patient between 5 and 17 years old who had a stem cell transplant for acute lymphoblastic leukemia, so the T cells may come from the graft donor. The source material was PBMCs, mostly from graft donor cells, sampled 360 days after TCRalphabeta/CD19-depleted stem cell transplant. CDR3 DNA: TGTGCCAGCAGTTTAGGGATGGGAAGGCAAGAGACCCAGTACTTC. It specifies CASSLGMGRQETQYF.